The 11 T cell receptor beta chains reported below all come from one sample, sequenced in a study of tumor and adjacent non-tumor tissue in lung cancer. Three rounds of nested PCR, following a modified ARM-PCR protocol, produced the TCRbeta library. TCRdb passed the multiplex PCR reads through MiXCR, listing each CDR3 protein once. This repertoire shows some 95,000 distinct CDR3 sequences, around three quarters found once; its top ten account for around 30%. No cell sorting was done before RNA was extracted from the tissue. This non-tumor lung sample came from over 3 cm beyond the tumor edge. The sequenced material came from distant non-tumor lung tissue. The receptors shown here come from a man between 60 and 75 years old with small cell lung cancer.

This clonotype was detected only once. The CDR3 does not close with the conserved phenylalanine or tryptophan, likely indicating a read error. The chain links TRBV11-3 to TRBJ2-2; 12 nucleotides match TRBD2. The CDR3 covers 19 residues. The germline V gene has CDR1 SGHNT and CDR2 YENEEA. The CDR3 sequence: CTSSRDDTGLAGRNGELFI. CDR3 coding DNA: TGTACCAGCAGTCGTGATGACACGGGACTAGCGGGTCGCAACGGGGAGCTGTTTATT.

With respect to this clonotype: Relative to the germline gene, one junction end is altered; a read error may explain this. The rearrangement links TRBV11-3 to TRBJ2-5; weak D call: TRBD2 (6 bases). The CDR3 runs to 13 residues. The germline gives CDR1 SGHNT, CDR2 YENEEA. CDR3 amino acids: CASVEGPQETQYF. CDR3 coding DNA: TGTGCCAGCGTGGAGGGGCCGCAAGAGACCCAGTACTTT.

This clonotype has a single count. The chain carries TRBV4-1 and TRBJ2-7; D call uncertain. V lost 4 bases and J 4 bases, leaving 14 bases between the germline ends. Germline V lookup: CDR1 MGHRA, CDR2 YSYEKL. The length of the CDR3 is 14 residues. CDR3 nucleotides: TGCGCCAGCAGCCTGACGGAGAGGTCATACGAGCAGTACTTC. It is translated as CASSLTERSYEQYF.

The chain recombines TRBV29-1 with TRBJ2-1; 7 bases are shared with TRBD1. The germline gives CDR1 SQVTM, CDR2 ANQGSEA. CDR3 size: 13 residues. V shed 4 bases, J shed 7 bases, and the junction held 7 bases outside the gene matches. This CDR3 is CSVAHLDRNEQFF. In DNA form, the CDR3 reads TGCAGCGTTGCACATCTGGACAGGAATGAGCAGTTCTTC.

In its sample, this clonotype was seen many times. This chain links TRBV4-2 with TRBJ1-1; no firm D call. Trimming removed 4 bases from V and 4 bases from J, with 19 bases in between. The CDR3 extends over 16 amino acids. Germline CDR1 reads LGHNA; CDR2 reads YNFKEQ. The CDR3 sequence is CASSPDYGAGSTEAFF. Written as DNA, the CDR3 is TGTGCCAGCAGCCCAGACTACGGCGCGGGAAGCACTGAAGCTTTCTTT.

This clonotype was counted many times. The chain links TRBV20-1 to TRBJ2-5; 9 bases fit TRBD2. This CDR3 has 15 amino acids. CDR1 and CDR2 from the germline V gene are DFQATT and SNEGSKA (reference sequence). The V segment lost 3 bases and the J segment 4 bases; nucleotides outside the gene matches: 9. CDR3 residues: CSARLTSGGGETQYF. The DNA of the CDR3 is TGCAGTGCTAGGCTGACTAGCGGAGGGGGAGAGACCCAGTACTTC.

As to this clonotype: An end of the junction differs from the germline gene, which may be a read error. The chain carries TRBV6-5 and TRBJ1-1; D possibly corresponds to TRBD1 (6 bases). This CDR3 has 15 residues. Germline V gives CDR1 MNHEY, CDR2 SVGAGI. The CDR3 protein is CAIGANSQGNTEAFF. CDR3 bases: TGTGCCATCGGTGCAAACTCACAGGGAAACACTGAAGCCTTCTTT.

The CDR3 nucleotides read TGTGCCAGCAGCCCCTCGACTAGAAGAGCGAACACCGGGGAGCTGTTTTTT. It codes for CASSPSTRRANTGELFF. The V and J genes are TRBV5-4 and TRBJ2-2, with D possibly matching TRBD2 (6 bases). This CDR3 comprises 17 residues. CDR1 and CDR2 from the germline V gene are SGHNT and YYREEE (reference sequence). V was cut by 4 bases and J by 0 bases, with 16 bases left in between.

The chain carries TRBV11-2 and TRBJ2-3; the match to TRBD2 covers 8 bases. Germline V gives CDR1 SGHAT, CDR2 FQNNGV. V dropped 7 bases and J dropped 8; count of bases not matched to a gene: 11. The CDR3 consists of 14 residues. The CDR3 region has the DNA TGTGCCAGCAACAAAAGCGGGGGCATAGGTACGCAGTATTTT. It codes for CASNKSGGIGTQYF.

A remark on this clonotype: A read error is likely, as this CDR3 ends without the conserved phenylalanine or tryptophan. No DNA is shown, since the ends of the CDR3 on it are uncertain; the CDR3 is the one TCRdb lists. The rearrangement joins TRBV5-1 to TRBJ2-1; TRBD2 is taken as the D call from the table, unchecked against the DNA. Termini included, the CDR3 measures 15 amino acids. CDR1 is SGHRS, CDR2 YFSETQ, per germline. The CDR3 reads CASSLESSGRNEHFL.

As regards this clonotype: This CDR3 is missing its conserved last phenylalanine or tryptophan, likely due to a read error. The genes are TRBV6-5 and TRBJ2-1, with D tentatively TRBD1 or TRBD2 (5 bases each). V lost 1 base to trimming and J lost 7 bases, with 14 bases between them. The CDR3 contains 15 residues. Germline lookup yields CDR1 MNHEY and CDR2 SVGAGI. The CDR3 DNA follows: TGTGCCAGCAGTTACTATGGGGGAGTGTGTAATGAGCAGTTCTTA. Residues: CASSYYGGVCNEQFL.